This TCR beta chain appears in the sequencing data of a study of T cell responses to AZD1222 COVID-19 vaccine. Some clones are missing from TCRdb's copy, which holds only in-frame ones; the method was immunoSEQ multiplex PCR. Among 120,000 or so clones listed, less than 90% were seen once. Looked up from germline, CDR1 is SGDLS and CDR2 is YYNGEE. This CDR3 region has 16 residues. The ends lost 0 bases at V and 9 bases at J; junction bases unmatched: 9. The sequencing here drew on peripheral blood, taken on day 0 of AZD1222 vaccination. This chain joins TRBV9 and TRBJ2-2; 9 nucleotides line up with TRBD2. This sequence originates from an adult in good health. The CDR3 protein is CASSVGASGDRRELFF. The CDR3 nucleotides are TGTGCCAGCAGCGTAGGGGCTAGCGGGGACCGCCGGGAGCTGTTTTTT. Supplemented by reference TRBV9 and TRBJ2-2, the full variable domain reads DSGVTQTPKHLITATGQRVTLRCSPRSGDLSVYWYQQSLDQGLQFLIQYYNGEERAKGNILERFSAQQFPDLHSELNLSSLELGDSALYFCASSVGASGDRRELFFGEGSRLTVL.